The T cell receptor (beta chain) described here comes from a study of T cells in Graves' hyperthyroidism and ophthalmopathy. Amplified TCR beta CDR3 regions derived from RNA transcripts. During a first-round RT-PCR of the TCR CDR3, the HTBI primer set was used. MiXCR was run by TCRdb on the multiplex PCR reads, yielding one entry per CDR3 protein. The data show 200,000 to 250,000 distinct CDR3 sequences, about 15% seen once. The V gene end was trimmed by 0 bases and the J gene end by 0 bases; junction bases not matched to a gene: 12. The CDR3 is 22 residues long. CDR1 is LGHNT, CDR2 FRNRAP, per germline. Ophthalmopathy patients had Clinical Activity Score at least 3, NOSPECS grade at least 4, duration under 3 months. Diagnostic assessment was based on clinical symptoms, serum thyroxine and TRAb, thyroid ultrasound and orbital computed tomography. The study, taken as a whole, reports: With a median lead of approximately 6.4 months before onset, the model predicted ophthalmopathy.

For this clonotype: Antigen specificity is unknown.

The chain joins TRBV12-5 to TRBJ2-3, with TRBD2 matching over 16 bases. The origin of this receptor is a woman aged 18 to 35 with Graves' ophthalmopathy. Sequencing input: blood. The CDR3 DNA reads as TGTGCTAGTGGTTTGGTACTCTGGCAGGGGACTAGCGGGGGGGCCAGCACAGATACGCAGTATTTT. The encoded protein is CASGLVLWQGTSGGASTDTQYF. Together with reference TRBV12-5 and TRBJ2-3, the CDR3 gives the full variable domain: DARVTQTPRHKVTEMGQEVTMRCQPILGHNTVFWYRQTMMQGLELLAYFRNRAPLDDSGMPKDRFSAEMPDATLATLKIQPSEPRDSAVYFCASGLVLWQGTSGGASTDTQYFGPGTRLTVL.